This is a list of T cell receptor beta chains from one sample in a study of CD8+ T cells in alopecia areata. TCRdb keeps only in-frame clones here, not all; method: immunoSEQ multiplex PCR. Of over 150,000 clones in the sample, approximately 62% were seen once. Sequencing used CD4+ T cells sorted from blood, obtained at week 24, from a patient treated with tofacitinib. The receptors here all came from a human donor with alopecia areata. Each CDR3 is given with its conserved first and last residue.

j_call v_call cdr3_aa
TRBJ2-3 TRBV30 CAWRETTDTQYF
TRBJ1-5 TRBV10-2 CASSGQAYQPQHF
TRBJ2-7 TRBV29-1 CSAARGLTGDEQYF
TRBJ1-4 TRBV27 CASSLVRDEKLFF
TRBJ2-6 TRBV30 CAWETPGANVLTF
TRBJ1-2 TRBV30 CAWSPSAGYGYTF
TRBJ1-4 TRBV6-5 CASGNIREKLFF
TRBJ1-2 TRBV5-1 CASSSMEGRTYGYTF
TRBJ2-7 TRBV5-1 CASSLGPQGSDYEQYF
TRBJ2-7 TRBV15 CATSRASGEQYF
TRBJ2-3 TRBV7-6 CASSTRQDTQYF
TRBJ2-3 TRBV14 CASSQDSTDTQYF
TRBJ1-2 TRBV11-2 CASSLDSDYGYTF
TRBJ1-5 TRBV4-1 CASSQVSSGARSNQPQHF
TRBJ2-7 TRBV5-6 CASSQQHDTMREQYF
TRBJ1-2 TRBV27 CASSLEGFGGYTF
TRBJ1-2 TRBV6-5 CASSISVGGYGYTF